Below are 3 T cell receptor beta chains sequenced from a single sample in a study of tissue-resident memory T cells in lung cancer. The CD8+ T cells were FACS-sorted according to CD103 expression. The libraries for TCR sequencing contained UMIs. TCRdb independently ran MiXCR on the reads; one entry per CDR3 protein. The sample contains 400 to 450 distinct CDR3 sequences, about 17% of which appear only once. Sequenced material: CD103- CD8+ T cells from lung tumor tissue. The receptors stem from a human donor with treatment-naive lung cancer (subtype not recorded).

In this sample, this clonotype is large. The chain couples TRBV3-1 to TRBJ2-3, with TRBD2 matching over 7 bases. Germline lookup yields CDR1 LGHDT and CDR2 YNNKEL (reference sequence). V lost 4 bases, J lost 2 bases, and 6 bases stayed unmatched. The CDR3 is 15 amino acids. The CDR3 sequence is CASSLLREVTDTQYF. In DNA form, the CDR3 reads TGTGCCAGCAGCCTCTTACGGGAGGTCACAGATACGCAGTATTTT.

A word on this clonotype: A much larger clone sits a single nucleotide away, making a read error possible. V gene TRBV7-9 combines with J gene TRBJ1-5, with D uncertain. Germline V CDR1 and CDR2: SEHNR, FQNEAQ (reference sequence). Trimming stripped 5 bases from V and 4 bases from J, with 15 bases between. The CDR3 covers 15 residues. The CDR3 protein is CASSATTAGNQPQHF. DNA for the CDR3: TGTGCCAGCAGCGCGACCACTGCAGGTAATCAGCCCCAGCATTTT. Filled out from reference TRBV7-9 and TRBJ1-5, the complete variable domain reads DTGVSQNPRHKITKRGQNVTFRCDPISEHNRLYWYRQTLGQGPEFLTYFQNEAQLEKSRLLSDRFSAERPKGSFSTLEIQRTEQGDSAMYLCASSATTAGNQPQHFGDGTRLSIL.

This clonotype is deemed large. V is TRBV5-6 and J is TRBJ2-1; 11 nucleotides agree with TRBD2. The germline V gene encodes CDR1 SGHDT and CDR2 YYEEEE. CDR3 length: 15 amino acids. Trimming removed 4 bases from V and 4 bases from J; junction bases left unmatched: 4. The CDR3 DNA reads as TGTGCCAGCAGCCGCGGGACTAGCGGTTACAATGAGCAGTTCTTC. Translating it yields CASSRGTSGYNEQFF. Full variable domain (missing parts from reference TRBV5-6 and TRBJ2-1): DAGVTQSPTHLIKTRGQQVTLRCSPKSGHDTVSWYQQALGQGPQFIFQYYEEEERQRGNFPDRFSGHQFPNYSSELNVNALLLGDSALYLCASSRGTSGYNEQFFGPGTRLTVL.